A selection of T cell receptor beta chains follows, all from one sample in a study of cytomegalovirus exposure and HLA in healthy donors. This table comes from immunoSEQ multiplex PCR, and its TCRdb copy is limited to in-frame clones, with some not included. The table includes about 150,000 clones, approximately 86% detected once. The specimen sequenced was PBMCs. These TCRs come from a young woman in good health and CMV-seronegative. CDR3s leave out the opening cysteine and the closing phenylalanine or tryptophan.

J gene: TRBJ2-3; V gene: TRBV5-1; CDR3 protein: ASSFTSGTDTQY
J gene: TRBJ2-1; V gene: TRBV10-1; CDR3 protein: ASSGPPKSGGRNEQF
J gene: TRBJ2-7; V gene: TRBV13; CDR3 protein: ASSTSKRALPYEQY
J gene: TRBJ1-4; V gene: TRBV28; CDR3 protein: ASSPLAGFGEKLF
J gene: TRBJ1-2; V gene: TRBV5-1; CDR3 protein: ASSLTGGAGYGYT
J gene: TRBJ1-1; V gene: TRBV7-8; CDR3 protein: ASSLAVRVVSMNTEAF
J gene: TRBJ1-2; V gene: TRBV7-3; CDR3 protein: ASSLDSNYGYT
J gene: TRBJ2-5; V gene: TRBV28; CDR3 protein: ASRGERRNRETQY
J gene: TRBJ1-1; V gene: TRBV30; CDR3 protein: AWRVGHYTEAF
J gene: TRBJ2-2; V gene: TRBV5-1; CDR3 protein: ASSFGNSGGTGELF
J gene: TRBJ2-3; V gene: TRBV27; CDR3 protein: ASSFTGLADTQY
J gene: TRBJ1-5; V gene: TRBV9; CDR3 protein: AKPTRQSSNQPQH
J gene: TRBJ1-1; V gene: TRBV29-1; CDR3 protein: SVDQGGENTEAF
J gene: TRBJ2-2; V gene: TRBV11-1; CDR3 protein: ASSKRDFRNTGELF
J gene: TRBJ2-2; V gene: TRBV14; CDR3 protein: ASKTSPNTGELF
J gene: TRBJ2-3; V gene: TRBV29-1; CDR3 protein: SVDSAGGGDTQY
J gene: TRBJ2-7; V gene: TRBV28; CDR3 protein: ASSLLGTSIEQY
J gene: TRBJ1-2; V gene: TRBV2; CDR3 protein: ASSGSGTYGYT
J gene: TRBJ1-2; V gene: TRBV9; CDR3 protein: ASSYTGGAEGYT
J gene: TRBJ2-2; V gene: TRBV10-2; CDR3 protein: ASSEWGFDTGELF
J gene: TRBJ1-1; V gene: TRBV29-1; CDR3 protein: SAKSGGPEAF
J gene: TRBJ2-1; V gene: TRBV18; CDR3 protein: ASSPLGVGEQF
J gene: TRBJ1-1; V gene: TRBV28; CDR3 protein: ASSPTTGEAF